These T cell receptor beta chains were read from a single sample in a study of T cell responses to AZD1222 COVID-19 vaccine. Libraries were prepared by immunoSEQ multiplex PCR; TCRdb keeps only in-frame clonotypes and omits some of them. Among some 130,000 clones listed, approximately 80% were seen once. The sample consisted of peripheral blood, taken on day 0 of AZD1222 vaccination. These receptors came from an adult in good health. Each CDR3 is given with its conserved first and last residue. D genes are given only for firm matches. Size values are once, few and many counts, or a class for expanded clones, and some rows have none.

D gene,J gene,V gene,clone size,CDR3 DNA,CDR3 protein
-,TRBJ1-1,TRBV11-3,once,TGTGCCAGCAGCTTTGGGGGGCTATCGAACACTGAAGCTTTCTTT,CASSFGGLSNTEAFF
-,TRBJ2-5,TRBV3-1/TRBV3-2,-,TGTGCCAGCAGCCAAGAAGCCGGGGTCGAGACCCAGTACTTC,CASSQEAGVETQYF
TRBD1,TRBJ2-7,TRBV2,-,TGTGCCAGCAGTGCTGACAGGGAAGTCAACGAGCAGTACTTC,CASSADREVNEQYF
TRBD1,TRBJ2-7,TRBV7-9,-,TGTGCCAGCAGTTTGGGACAGGGGGCCTACGAGCAGTACTTC,CASSLGQGAYEQYF
TRBD2,TRBJ2-7,TRBV7-3,many,TGTGCCAGCAGCTTTGGGACTAGCGGGGGGTACGAGCAGTACTTC,CASSFGTSGGYEQYF
-,TRBJ1-2,TRBV19,-,TGTGCCAGTAGGCTTGGACAGTCCTATGGCTACACCTTC,CASRLGQSYGYTF
-,TRBJ1-2,TRBV10-3,-,TGTGCCATCAGAAACACGGACAGTTATAACTATGGCTACACCTTC,CAIRNTDSYNYGYTF
-,TRBJ1-6,TRBV11-2,-,TGTGCCAGCAGCTTGGGAGGGTGGGGGGTGAATTCACCCCTCCACTTT,CASSLGGWGVNSPLHF
-,TRBJ2-2,TRBV6-6,-,TGTGCCAGCAGTTCCTTAGGACCCGGGGAGCTGTTTTTT,CASSSLGPGELFF
TRBD1,TRBJ1-1,TRBV27,-,TGTGCCAGCAGTTTAGGACAGGGCGGAACTGAAGCTTTCTTT,CASSLGQGGTEAFF
-,TRBJ1-3,TRBV19,-,TGTGCCGTCCAGGACAGCAGGCCCTCTGGAAACACCATATATTTT,CAVQDSRPSGNTIYF
-,TRBJ1-6,TRBV7-3,once,TGTGCCAGCAGCACAGAAGACGGTTCACCCCTCCACTTT,CASSTEDGSPLHF
-,TRBJ2-2,TRBV19,-,TGTGCCAGTAGTATGTTTGGACAGGGAGGGACCGGGGAGCTGTTTTTT,CASSMFGQGGTGELFF
TRBD1,TRBJ1-5,TRBV29-1,-,TGCAGCGTGGCCGATGGGACAGGGGATCAGCCCCAGCATTTT,CSVADGTGDQPQHF
-,TRBJ1-1,TRBV5-1,-,TGCGCCAGCAGCCAGAACAGTAACCTTAACACTGAAGCTTTCTTT,CASSQNSNLNTEAFF
TRBD2,TRBJ2-2,TRBV3-1/TRBV3-2,once,TGTGCCAGCAGCCAAGCCCGACTAGCGGGGCAGACCGGGGAGCTGTTTTTT,CASSQARLAGQTGELFF
-,TRBJ1-5,TRBV15,-,TGTGCCACCCCCGGCCGAGGGGGGGGCCTCAATCAGCCCCAGCATTTT,CATPGRGGGLNQPQHF
-,TRBJ2-2,TRBV30,-,TGTGCCTGGAGTTTCTGGGGCAGGAACACCGGGGAGCTGTTTTTT,CAWSFWGRNTGELFF
-,TRBJ2-7,TRBV7-3,-,TGTGCCAGCAGCTTAACAGCAGGGGCCTCCTACGAGCAGTACTTC,CASSLTAGASYEQYF
TRBD1,TRBJ1-2,TRBV7-9,-,TGTGCCAGCAGCTTGGGACAGGGGGGTGGCTACACCTTC,CASSLGQGGGYTF
TRBD2,TRBJ2-3,TRBV9,few,TGTGCCAGCAGCCCTATAGCGGGGGGGCTGAATACGCAGTATTTT,CASSPIAGGLNTQYF
-,TRBJ2-1,TRBV6-5,few,TGTGCCAGCAGTTCACATCTCCGAAATGAGCAGTTCTTC,CASSSHLRNEQFF
TRBD2,TRBJ2-1,TRBV28,-,TGTGCCAGCAGTTTCGCTAGCGGGGGGGCGCCGGGTGAGCAGTTCTTC,CASSFASGGAPGEQFF
-,TRBJ1-1,TRBV18,-,TGTGCCAGCTCAACCCAAGACACCCTGAACACTGAAGCTTTCTTT,CASSTQDTLNTEAFF
-,TRBJ1-5,TRBV13,-,TGTGCCAGCAGCTCCTCGCCAGACAGGAATCAGCCCCAGCATTTT,CASSSSPDRNQPQHF
-,TRBJ2-7,TRBV13,few,TGTGCCAGCAGCCCAGACGGGTACTACGAGCAGTACTTC,CASSPDGYYEQYF